This T cell receptor beta chain originates from a study of blood T cell repertoires in COVID-19. Across the study: The study drew acute and convalescent COVID-19 samples from the United States, Italy and Spain. PBMCs, B-cell-depleted T cells, or T cells were the source of the cDNA or gDNA that made up the material.

Authors' processing steps: It was from reference gene primer amplification that nucleated cell counts were estimated. Only in-frame clones appear in the TCRdb table, and some are missing; sequencing was by immunoSEQ multiplex PCR. The V and J calls and the clone size are those of that table, but D and trimming were determined from the DNA. The top ten hold 8.5% of the sample, which has more than 65,000 clones, around nine tenths seen once. The germline gives CDR1 GTSNPN, CDR2 SVGIG (reference sequence). Trimming removed 7 bases from V and 0 bases from J, with 16 bases in between. CDR3 length equals 14 residues.

The TCR comes from a human donor in a cohort sampled during active COVID-19. The V call is TRBV30, the J call TRBJ2-7; maybe TRBD2 (6 bases). Sample: peripheral blood. The CDR3 reads CALSGLYSSYEQYF. Here the CDR3 DNA reads TGTGCCTTGTCGGGACTTTATAGCTCCTACGAGCAGTACTTC. The full variable domain, rest sourced from reference TRBV30 and TRBJ2-7, is SQTIHQWPATLVQPVGSPLSLECTVEGTSNPNLYWYRQAAGRGLQLLFYSVGIGQISSEVPQNLSASRPQDRQFILSSKKLLLSDSGFYLCALSGLYSSYEQYFGPGTRLTVT.